This T cell receptor beta chain was captured in a study of glioma-infiltrating T cells. Study-wide findings and caveats: Tissue-blood divergence was below expectation in non-neoplastic patients, above in gliomas. Very few CDR3 sequences were shared between tissue and blood.

With regard to this clonotype: What it recognizes is unknown. A much larger clone differs by one base, so this may be a read error.

The iRepertoire nested amplicon-rescue multiplex PCR amplified TCR alpha and beta CDR3s from RNA. For one-step reverse transcription and amplification, about 85-400 ng of tissue mRNA or PBMC total RNA was used. MiXCR, run by TCRdb on the multiplex PCR reads, gives a single entry per CDR3 protein. The sample shows 85,000 to 110,000 distinct CDR3 sequences, about 28% of them seen only once. Sequences were obtained from glioma tissue, nonneoplastic brain tissue, or PBMCs (not recorded which). The clonotype was recovered from a human donor with low-grade glioma or glioblastoma, undergoing nonglioma brain surgery, or in good health (not recorded which).

The CDR3 region is CASSLQYSGANVLTF. CDR3 DNA sequence: TGTGCCAGCAGTTTGCAATACTCTGGGGCCAACGTCCTGACTTTC. This chain joins TRBV12-3 or TRBV12-4 and TRBJ2-6; D gene ambiguous. The V end lost 3 bases, the J end lost 0 bases, and 6 bases lay between the germline ends. The CDR3 totals 15 residues.